These 2 T cell receptor beta chains came from one sample sequenced in a study of blood T cells in healthy people across ages. Primed by a sample-barcoded 5' primer and a J-beta primer mix, a second PCR proceeded for 7 to 11 cycles. TCRdb analysed the 5' RACE reads with MiXCR anew, one entry per CDR3 protein. Of roughly 860,000 distinct CDR3 sequences in the sample, 62% were seen once. Sequencing was done on a sample of blood. These receptors originate from a man aged 30 to 45 in good health.

This clonotype was detected a few times. The chain couples TRBV14 to TRBJ2-1; no definite D call. Looked up from germline, CDR1 is SGHDN and CDR2 is FVKESK. V was cut by 5 bases and J by 4 bases, with 24 bases left in between. The CDR3 extends over 18 amino acids. Here the CDR3 DNA reads TGTGCCAGCAGCGAACGGAACATCGAACTGCGGTTTTACAATGAGCAGTTCTTC. As protein: CASSERNIELRFYNEQFF.

The chain employs TRBV29-1 and TRBJ2-5; D is possibly TRBD1 (5 bases). Trimming took off 1 base at V and 3 bases at J, with 9 bases between the two ends. There are 13 residues in the CDR3. The V gene's germline CDR1 is SQVTM and CDR2 ANQGSEA. The CDR3 DNA reads TGCAGCGTTGAAGGAAACAGGAAAGAGACCCAGTACTTC. This translates into CSVEGNRKETQYF. The whole variable domain, filled in from reference TRBV29-1 and TRBJ2-5, reads SAVISQKPSRDICQRGTSLTIQCQVDSQVTMMFWYRQQPGQSLTLIATANQGSEATYESGFVIDKFPISRPNLTFSTLTVSNMSPEDSSIYLCSVEGNRKETQYFGPGTRLLVL.